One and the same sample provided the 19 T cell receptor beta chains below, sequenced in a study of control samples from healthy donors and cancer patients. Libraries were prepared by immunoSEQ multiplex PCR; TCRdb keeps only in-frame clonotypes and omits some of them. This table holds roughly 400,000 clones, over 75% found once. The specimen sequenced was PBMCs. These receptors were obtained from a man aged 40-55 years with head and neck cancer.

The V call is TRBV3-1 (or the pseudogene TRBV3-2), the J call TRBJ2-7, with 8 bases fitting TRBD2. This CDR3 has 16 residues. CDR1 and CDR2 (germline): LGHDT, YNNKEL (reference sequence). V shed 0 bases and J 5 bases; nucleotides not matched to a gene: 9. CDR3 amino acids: CASSQDFTGGRDEQYF. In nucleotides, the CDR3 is TGTGCCAGCAGCCAAGATTTCACGGGAGGGCGGGACGAGCAGTACTTC.

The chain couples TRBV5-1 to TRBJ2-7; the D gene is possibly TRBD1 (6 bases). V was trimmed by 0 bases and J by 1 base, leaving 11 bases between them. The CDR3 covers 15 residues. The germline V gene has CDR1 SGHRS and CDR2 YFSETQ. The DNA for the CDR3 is TGCGCCAGCAGCTTGGTCTCAGGGGTATCCTACGAGCAGTACTTC. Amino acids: CASSLVSGVSYEQYF. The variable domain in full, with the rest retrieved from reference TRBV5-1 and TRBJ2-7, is KAGVTQTPRYLIKTRGQQVTLSCSPISGHRSVSWYQQTPGQGLQFLFEYFSETQRNKGNFPGRFSGRQFSNSRSEMNVSTLELGDSALYLCASSLVSGVSYEQYFGPGTRLTVT.

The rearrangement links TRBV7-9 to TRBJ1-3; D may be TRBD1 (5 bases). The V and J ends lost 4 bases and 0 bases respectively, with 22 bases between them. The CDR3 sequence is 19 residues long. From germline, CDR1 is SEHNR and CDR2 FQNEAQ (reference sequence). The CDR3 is CASSYPLNPQAISGNTIYF. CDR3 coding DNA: TGTGCCAGCAGCTACCCGCTGAACCCACAGGCGATCTCTGGAAACACCATATATTTT.

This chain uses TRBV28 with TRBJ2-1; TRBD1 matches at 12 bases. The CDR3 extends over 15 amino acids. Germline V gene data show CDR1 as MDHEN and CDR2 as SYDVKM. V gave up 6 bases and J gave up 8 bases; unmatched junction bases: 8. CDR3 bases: TGTGCCAGCAGAGTCTGGGACAGGGGGCGCGATGAGCAGTTCTTC. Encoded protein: CASRVWDRGRDEQFF.

CDR3: CASSDRSSGNTIYF. The CDR3 DNA sequence: TGCGCCAGCAGCGACAGAAGCTCTGGAAACACCATATATTTT. The V and J genes are TRBV5-1 and TRBJ1-3, with D possibly matching TRBD1 (5 bases). V was clipped by 4 bases and J by 0 bases, with 8 bases between them. The CDR3 runs 14 residues. The V gene's germline CDR1 is SGHRS and CDR2 YFSETQ.

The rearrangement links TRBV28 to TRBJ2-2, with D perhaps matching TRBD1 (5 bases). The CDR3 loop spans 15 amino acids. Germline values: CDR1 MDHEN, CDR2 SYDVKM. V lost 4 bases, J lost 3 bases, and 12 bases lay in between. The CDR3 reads CASSSPQGDTGELFF. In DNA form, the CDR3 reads TGTGCCAGCAGTTCCCCTCAAGGGGACACCGGGGAGCTGTTTTTT.

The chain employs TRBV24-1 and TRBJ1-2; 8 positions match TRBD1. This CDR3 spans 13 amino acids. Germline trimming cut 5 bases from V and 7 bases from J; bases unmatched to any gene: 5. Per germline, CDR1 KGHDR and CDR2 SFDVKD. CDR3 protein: CATSASGGSGYTF. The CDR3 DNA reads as TGTGCCACCAGTGCTTCAGGGGGCTCTGGCTACACCTTC.

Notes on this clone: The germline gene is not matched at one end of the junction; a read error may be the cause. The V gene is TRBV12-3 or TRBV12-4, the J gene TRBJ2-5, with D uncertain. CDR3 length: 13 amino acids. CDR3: CASGLRSQETQYF. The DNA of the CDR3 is TGTGCCAGCGGTTTGCGTAGCCAAGAGACCCAGTACTTC.

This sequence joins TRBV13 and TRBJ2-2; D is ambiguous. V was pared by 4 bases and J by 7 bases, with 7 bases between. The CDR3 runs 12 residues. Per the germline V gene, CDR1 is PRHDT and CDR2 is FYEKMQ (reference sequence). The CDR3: CASSSGVGELFF. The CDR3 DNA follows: TGTGCCAGCAGCTCAGGCGTCGGGGAGCTGTTTTTT. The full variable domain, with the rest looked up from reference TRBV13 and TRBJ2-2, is AAGVIQSPRHLIKEKRETATLKCYPIPRHDTVYWYQQGPGQDPQFLISFYEKMQSDKGSIPDRFSAQQFSDYHSELNMSSLELGDSALYFCASSSGVGELFFGEGSRLTVL.

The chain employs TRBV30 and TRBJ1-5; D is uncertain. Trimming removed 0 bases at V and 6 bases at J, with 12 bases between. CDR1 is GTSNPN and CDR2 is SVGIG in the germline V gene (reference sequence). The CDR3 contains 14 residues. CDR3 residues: CAWSVGSVAQPQHF. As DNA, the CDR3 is TGTGCCTGGAGTGTCGGGTCAGTCGCTCAGCCCCAGCATTTT. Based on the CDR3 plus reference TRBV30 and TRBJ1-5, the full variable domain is SQTIHQWPATLVQPVGSPLSLECTVEGTSNPNLYWYRQAAGRGLQLLFYSVGIGQISSEVPQNLSASRPQDRQFILSSKKLLLSDSGFYLCAWSVGSVAQPQHFGDGTRLSIL.

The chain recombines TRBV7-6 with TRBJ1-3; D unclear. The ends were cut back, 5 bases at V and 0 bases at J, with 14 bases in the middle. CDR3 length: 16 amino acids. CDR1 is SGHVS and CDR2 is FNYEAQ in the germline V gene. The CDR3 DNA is TGTGCCAGCAGCATTCCGGAGACGAGCTCTGGAAACACCATATATTTT. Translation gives CASSIPETSSGNTIYF.

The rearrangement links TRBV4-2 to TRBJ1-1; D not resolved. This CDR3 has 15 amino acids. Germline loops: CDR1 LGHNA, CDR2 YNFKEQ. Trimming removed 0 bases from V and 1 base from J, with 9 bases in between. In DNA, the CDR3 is TGTGCCAGCAGCCAAGAGCTAGGGTGGAACACTGAAGCTTTCTTT. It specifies CASSQELGWNTEAFF.

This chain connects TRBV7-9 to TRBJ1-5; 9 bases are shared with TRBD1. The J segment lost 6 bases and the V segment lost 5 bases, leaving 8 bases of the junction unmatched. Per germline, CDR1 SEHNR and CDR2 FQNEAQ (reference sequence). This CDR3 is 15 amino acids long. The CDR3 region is CASSQIGTGSQPQHF. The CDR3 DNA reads TGTGCCAGCAGCCAAATCGGGACAGGGAGTCAGCCCCAGCATTTT.

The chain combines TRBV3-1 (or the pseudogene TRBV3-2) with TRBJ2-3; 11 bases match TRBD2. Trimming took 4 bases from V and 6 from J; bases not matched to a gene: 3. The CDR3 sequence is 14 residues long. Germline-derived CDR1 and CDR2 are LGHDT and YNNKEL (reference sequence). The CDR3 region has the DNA TGTGCCAGCAGCCCATGGACTAGCGGGGATACGCAGTATTTT. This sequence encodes CASSPWTSGDTQYF.

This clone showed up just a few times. Here the CDR3 reads CASSLVSGNTIYF. The CDR3 DNA sequence: TGTGCCAGCAGCTTAGTTTCTGGAAACACCATATATTTT. The rearrangement joins TRBV7-9 to TRBJ1-3; no firm D call. CDR1 and CDR2 from the germline V gene are SEHNR and FQNEAQ (reference sequence). The CDR3 covers 13 residues. Deletions cut 1 base from V and 1 base from J, with 2 bases between. The full variable domain, in which reference TRBV7-9 and TRBJ1-3 provide the parts outside the CDR3, is DTGVSQNPRHKITKRGQNVTFRCDPISEHNRLYWYRQTLGQGPEFLTYFQNEAQLEKSRLLSDRFSAERPKGSFSTLEIQRTEQGDSAMYLCASSLVSGNTIYFGEGSWLTVV.

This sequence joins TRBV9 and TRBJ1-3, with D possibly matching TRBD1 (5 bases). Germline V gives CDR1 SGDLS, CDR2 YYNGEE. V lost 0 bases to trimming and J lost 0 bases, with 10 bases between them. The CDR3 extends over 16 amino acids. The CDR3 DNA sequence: TGTGCCAGCAGCGTAGGGACACCGAGCTCTGGAAACACCATATATTTT. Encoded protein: CASSVGTPSSGNTIYF.

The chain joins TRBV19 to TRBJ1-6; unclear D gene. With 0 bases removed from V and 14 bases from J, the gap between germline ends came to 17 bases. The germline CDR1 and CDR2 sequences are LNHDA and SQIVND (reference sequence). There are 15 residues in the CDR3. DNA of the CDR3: TGTGCCAGTAGTATAGAGTCCCAGCGGTCAATGGCCCTCCACTTT. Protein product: CASSIESQRSMALHF.

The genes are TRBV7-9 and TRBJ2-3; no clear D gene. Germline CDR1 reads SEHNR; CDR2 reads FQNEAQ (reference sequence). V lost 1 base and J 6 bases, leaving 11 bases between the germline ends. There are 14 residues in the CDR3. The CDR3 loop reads CASSLVLGIDTQYF. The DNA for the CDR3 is TGTGCCAGCAGCTTAGTACTGGGCATCGATACGCAGTATTTT. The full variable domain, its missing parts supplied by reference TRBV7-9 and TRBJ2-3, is DTGVSQNPRHKITKRGQNVTFRCDPISEHNRLYWYRQTLGQGPEFLTYFQNEAQLEKSRLLSDRFSAERPKGSFSTLEIQRTEQGDSAMYLCASSLVLGIDTQYFGPGTRLTVL.

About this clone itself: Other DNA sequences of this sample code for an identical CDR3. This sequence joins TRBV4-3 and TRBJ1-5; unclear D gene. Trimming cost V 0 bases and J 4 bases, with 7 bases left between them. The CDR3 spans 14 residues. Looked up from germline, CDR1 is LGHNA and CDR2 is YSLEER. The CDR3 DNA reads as TGCGCCAGCAGCCAAGACCGGGGAAATCAGCCCCAGCATTTT. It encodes CASSQDRGNQPQHF.